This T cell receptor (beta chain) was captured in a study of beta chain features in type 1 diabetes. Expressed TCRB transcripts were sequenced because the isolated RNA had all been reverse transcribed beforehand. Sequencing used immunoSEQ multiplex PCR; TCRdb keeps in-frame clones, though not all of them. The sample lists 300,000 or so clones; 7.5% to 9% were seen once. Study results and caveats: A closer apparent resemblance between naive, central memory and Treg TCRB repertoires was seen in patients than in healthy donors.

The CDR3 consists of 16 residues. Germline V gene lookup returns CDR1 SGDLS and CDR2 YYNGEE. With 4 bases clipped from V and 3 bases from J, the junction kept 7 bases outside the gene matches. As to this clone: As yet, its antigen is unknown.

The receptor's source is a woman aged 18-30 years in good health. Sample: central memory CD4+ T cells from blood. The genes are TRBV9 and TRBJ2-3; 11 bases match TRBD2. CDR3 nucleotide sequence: TGTGCCAGCAGCACCGGGACTAGCGGTAATACAGATACGCAGTATTTT. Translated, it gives CASSTGTSGNTDTQYF. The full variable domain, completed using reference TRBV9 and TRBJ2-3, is DSGVTQTPKHLITATGQRVTLRCSPRSGDLSVYWYQQSLDQGLQFLIQYYNGEERAKGNILERFSAQQFPDLHSELNLSSLELGDSALYFCASSTGTSGNTDTQYFGPGTRLTVL.